The 18 T cell receptor beta chains presented below share a single source sample, sequenced in a study of T cells in Graves' hyperthyroidism and ophthalmopathy. RNA transcripts were the template for amplifying TCR beta CDR3 regions. When the TCR CDR3 underwent first-round RT-PCR, the HTBI primer set was used. TCRdb re-analysed the multiplex PCR reads in MiXCR, keeping a single row per CDR3 protein. The sample contains about 360,000 distinct CDR3 sequences, around 14% of which appear only once. The sample taken for sequencing was blood. These receptors came from a woman under 30 with Graves' hyperthyroidism.

This clonotype was recorded at least ten times. J is TRBJ1-5 and V is TRBV25-1; D call uncertain. This CDR3 region has 15 residues. Trimming pared 6 bases from V and 4 bases from J, leaving 16 bases between. Per germline, CDR1 MGHDK and CDR2 SYGVNS. The CDR3 here is CASRSGAGGNQPQHF. In DNA form, the CDR3 reads TGTGCCAGCAGGTCGGGCGCAGGCGGAAATCAGCCCCAGCATTTT.

Only one count was recorded for this clonotype. The chain uses TRBV12-3 or TRBV12-4 and TRBJ1-5, with D possibly matching TRBD1 (6 bases). Trimming stripped 5 bases from V and 9 bases from J, with 11 bases between. This CDR3 has 12 residues. In DNA form, the CDR3 reads TGTGCCAGCAGTCCGTCGGACAGGCCCCAGCATTTT. Translating gives CASSPSDRPQHF.

The chain joins TRBV3-2 to TRBJ1-3; no DNA check was done on the table's D call, TRBD1. TRBV3-2 is assigned pseudogene status. The CDR3 contains 15 residues. The CDR3 here is CASSQVAGAGNTIYF. The CDR3 DNA reads as TGTGCCAGCAGCCAAGTCGCGGGGGCTGGAAACACCATATATTTT.

This clonotype was seen a few times. The chain links TRBV6-5 to TRBJ2-7, with D uncertain. The V gene lost 1 base and the J gene lost 7 bases, with 20 bases spanning the gap. CDR3 length: 16 amino acids. Germline CDR1 is MNHEY and CDR2 is SVGAGI. The CDR3 region is CASSYYVLEESGEQYF. In nucleotides, the CDR3 is TGTGCCAGCAGTTACTACGTTCTAGAGGAATCTGGTGAGCAGTACTTC.

Concerning this clonotype itself: This may come from a read error, since a much larger clone is one base off. The CDR3 DNA follows: TGTGCCAGCAGTCTCCCAGGGGCTCTGAACACTGAAGCTTTCTTT. It yields the protein CASSLPGALNTEAFF. This chain links TRBV28 with TRBJ1-1; the D gene is possibly TRBD1 (6 bases). Trimming stripped 5 bases from V and 0 bases from J, with 13 bases between. CDR1 and CDR2 from the germline V gene are MDHEN and SYDVKM. The length of the CDR3 is 15 residues. The full variable domain, rest sourced from reference TRBV28 and TRBJ1-1, is DVKVTQSSRYLVKRTGEKVFLECVQDMDHENMFWYRQDPGLGLRLIYFSYDVKMKEKGDIPEGYSVSREKKERFSLILESASTNQTSMYLCASSLPGALNTEAFFGQGTRLTVV.

The chain combines TRBV12-3 or TRBV12-4 with TRBJ1-2, with D unresolved. This CDR3 contains 11 residues. V lost 4 bases to trimming and J lost 6 bases, with 6 bases between them. The CDR3 sequence is CASSYRNGYTF. The CDR3 coding sequence is TGTGCCAGCAGTTATAGGAATGGCTACACCTTC.

This clonotype was counted at least ten times. The chain uses TRBV30 and TRBJ1-2; D call uncertain. V dropped 3 bases and J dropped 8 bases, with 19 bases sitting between them. Looked up from germline, CDR1 is GTSNPN and CDR2 is SVGIG (reference sequence). The length of the CDR3 is 14 residues. The CDR3 is CAWRISPVNIGYTF. CDR3 DNA sequence: TGTGCCTGGAGGATTTCGCCCGTGAATATCGGCTACACCTTC.

This sequence joins TRBV29-1 and TRBJ2-7; 9 bases map to TRBD1. CDR1 SQVTM and CDR2 ANQGSEA come from the germline V gene. The CDR3 is 14 amino acids. Trimming removed 7 bases from V and 1 base from J; junction bases left unmatched: 8. CDR3 region: CSATGQGPSYEQYF. CDR3 nucleotide sequence: TGCAGCGCTACTGGACAGGGGCCTTCCTACGAGCAGTACTTC.

This clonotype was recorded many times. The rearrangement links TRBV2 to TRBJ2-2, with D perhaps matching TRBD1 (5 bases). The germline gives CDR1 SNHLY, CDR2 FYNNEI. There are 13 residues in the CDR3. V was pared by 6 bases and J by 7 bases, with 12 bases between. CDR3 sequence reads: CASRARQFGELFF. The CDR3 coding sequence is TGTGCCAGCAGGGCACGACAGTTCGGGGAGCTGTTTTTT.

This clonotype showed up many times. This chain uses TRBV2 with TRBJ2-3, with TRBD1 matching over 11 bases. Germline V gene data show CDR1 as SNHLY and CDR2 as FYNNEI. CDR3 length: 17 amino acids. V trimming: 5 bases; J trimming: 4 bases; junction bases outside the gene matches: 11. CDR3 region: CASSLSGTGGRADTQYF. The CDR3 nucleotides are TGTGCCAGCAGTTTGTCAGGGACAGGGGGGCGCGCAGATACGCAGTATTTT. The whole variable domain, remainder taken from reference TRBV2 and TRBJ2-3, is EPEVTQTPSHQVTQMGQEVILRCVPISNHLYFYWYRQILGQKVEFLVSFYNNEISEKSEIFDDQFSVERPDGSNFTLKIRSTKLEDSAMYFCASSLSGTGGRADTQYFGPGTRLTVL.

Ten or more counts support this clonotype. This chain joins TRBV2 and TRBJ2-5; D is uncertain. CDR1 SNHLY and CDR2 FYNNEI come from the germline V gene. V was trimmed by 4 bases and J by 2 bases, leaving 8 bases between them. CDR3 length: 13 amino acids. The DNA for the CDR3 is TGTGCCAGCAGTGGGGGTCGGCAAGAGACCCAGTACTTC. Amino acids: CASSGGRQETQYF.

The chain couples TRBV19 to TRBJ2-1; D is undetermined. Germline V gives CDR1 LNHDA, CDR2 SQIVND (reference sequence). The germline V and J ends were trimmed by 5 bases and 5 bases, with 10 bases remaining between them. The CDR3 sequence is 13 residues long. DNA of the CDR3: TGTGCCAGTAGTCCCTACACGAACAATGAGCAGTTCTTC. Its translation is CASSPYTNNEQFF.

J is TRBJ1-1 and V is TRBV19, with D unresolved. Germline CDR1 reads LNHDA; CDR2 reads SQIVND (reference sequence). The CDR3 has 13 amino acids. Between the trimmed V and J ends, which lost 3 bases and 6 bases, there was a span of 11 bases. CDR3 in DNA: TGTGCCAGTAGTATCTCCTCTGGGGCTGAAGCTTTCTTT. Its translation is CASSISSGAEAFF.

This clonotype was counted at least ten times. J is TRBJ1-1 and V is TRBV10-3, with D maybe TRBD1 (5 bases). V gave up 3 bases and J gave up 7 bases, with 12 bases separating them. This CDR3 contains 13 residues. The germline gives CDR1 ENHRY, CDR2 SYGVKD. This CDR3 reads CAISERGVHEAFF. The CDR3 DNA is TGTGCCATCAGTGAAAGGGGCGTACATGAAGCTTTCTTT.

The J gene is TRBJ2-5, the V gene TRBV24-1; D is unclear. V was shortened by 4 bases and J by 5 bases, with 13 bases between the two germline ends. Germline V CDR1 and CDR2: KGHDR, SFDVKD. This CDR3 has 14 amino acids. CDR3 protein: CATSDRLSGETQYF. The CDR3 DNA reads as TGTGCCACCAGTGACCGACTGTCCGGGGAGACCCAGTACTTC.

This clonotype was detected ten times or more. V usage is TRBV2 and J usage is TRBJ2-1, with TRBD2 matching over 10 bases. This CDR3 spans 14 amino acids. J gave up 8 bases and V 8 bases, and 9 bases lay outside the gene matches. Germline CDR1 reads SNHLY; CDR2 reads FYNNEI. CDR3: CASDSGGAQHEQFF. The CDR3 region has the DNA TGTGCCAGCGACAGCGGGGGGGCACAGCATGAGCAGTTCTTC.

This clonotype was recorded many times. The chain links TRBV12-3 or TRBV12-4 to TRBJ2-5; maybe TRBD1 (6 bases). Trimming left V 3 bases short and J 1 base short, with 15 bases between. The CDR3 length is 16 residues. CDR3 nucleotides: TGTGCCAGCAGTTTGCACAGGGATCGGCGCCAAGAGACCCAGTACTTC. Its protein product is CASSLHRDRRQETQYF.

The chain recombines TRBV2 with TRBJ1-1, with 12 bases identical to TRBD1. The CDR3 runs to 15 residues. J lost 7 bases, V lost 8 bases, and 11 bases had no gene match. Germline lookup yields CDR1 SNHLY and CDR2 FYNNEI. CDR3 protein: CASGPGTGGFGEAFF. DNA of the CDR3: TGTGCCAGCGGGCCGGGGACAGGGGGCTTTGGTGAAGCTTTCTTT.